The clone carrying this T cell receptor (beta chain) was counted a few times. The sample is drawn from a study of CD8+CD57+ T cells in acquired aplastic anemia. The ends were cut back, 6 bases at V and 6 bases at J, with 11 bases in the middle. Germline-derived CDR1 and CDR2 are LNHDA and SQIVND (reference sequence). The CDR3 is 12 amino acids. Researchers used genomic DNA as the template to profile TCR beta VDJ and CDR3. MiXCR was run by TCRdb on the reads, yielding one entry per CDR3 protein. The sample has 300,000 or so distinct CDR3 sequences, 55% to 60% seen once. The clonotype was recovered from a human donor with severe aplastic anemia or a healthy control (not recorded which). Sequenced material: sorted CD4+, CD8+, or CD8+CD57+ T cells (not recorded which) from PBMCs. This chain uses TRBV19 with TRBJ1-1, with a possible D match to TRBD1 (5 bases). In nucleotides, the CDR3 is TGTGCCAGTAGGACAGAAGAGGCTGAAGCTTTCTTT. Translating it yields CASRTEEAEAFF.